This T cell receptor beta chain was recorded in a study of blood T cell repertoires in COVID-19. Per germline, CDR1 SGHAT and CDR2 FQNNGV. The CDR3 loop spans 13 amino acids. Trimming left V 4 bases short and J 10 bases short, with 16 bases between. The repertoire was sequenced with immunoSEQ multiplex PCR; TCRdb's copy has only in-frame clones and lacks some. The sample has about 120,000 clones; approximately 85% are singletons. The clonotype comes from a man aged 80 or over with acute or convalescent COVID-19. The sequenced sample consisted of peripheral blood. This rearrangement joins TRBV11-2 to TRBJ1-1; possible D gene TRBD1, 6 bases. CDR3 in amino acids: CASSSTGWTLAFF. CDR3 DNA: TGTGCCAGCAGCTCAACAGGGTGGACGTTAGCTTTCTTT.